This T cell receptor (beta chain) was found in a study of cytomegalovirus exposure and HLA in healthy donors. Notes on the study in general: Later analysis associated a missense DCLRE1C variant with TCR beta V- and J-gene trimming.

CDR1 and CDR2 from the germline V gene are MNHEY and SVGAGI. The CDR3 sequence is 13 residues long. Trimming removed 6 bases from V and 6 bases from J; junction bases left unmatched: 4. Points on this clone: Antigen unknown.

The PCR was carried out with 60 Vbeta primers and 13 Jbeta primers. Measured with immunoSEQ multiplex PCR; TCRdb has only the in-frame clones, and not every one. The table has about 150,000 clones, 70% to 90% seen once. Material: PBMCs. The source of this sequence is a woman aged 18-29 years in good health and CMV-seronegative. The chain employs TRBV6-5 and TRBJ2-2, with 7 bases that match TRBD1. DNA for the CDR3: TGTGCCAGCAGGCTTCAGGGGGCCGGGGAGCTGTTTTTT. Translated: CASRLQGAGELFF.